A selection of T cell receptor beta chains follows, all from one sample in a study of sequential checkpoint blockade in melanoma. The protocol was immunoSEQ multiplex PCR, while the TCRdb copy is restricted to in-frame clones and leaves out a portion. The table includes under 5,500 clones, 15% to 20% detected once. The sample in question was tumor tissue (inferred from file names), obtained from a patient given nivolumab and ipilimumab in sequence. These receptors all come from a human donor with melanoma. CDR3s include the opening cysteine and the closing phenylalanine or tryptophan. D genes are given only for firm matches. Clone size is stated in some rows and not others, as once, few, many or a class when expanded.

clone_size	j_call	v_call	d_call	cdr3_nt	cdr3_aa
-	TRBJ2-5	TRBV5-1	TRBD1	TGCGCCAGCAGCCTGAGTCCCGGGACAGGGGAGACAGGGACCCAGTACTTC	CASSLSPGTGETGTQYF
many	TRBJ1-2	TRBV23-1	-	TGCGCCAGCAGTCAGCACAACAGGAAACGGGGCTATGGCTACACCTTC	CASSQHNRKRGYGYTF
-	TRBJ1-2	TRBV28	-	TGTGCCAGCAGTTTTCGGGGCCAGGGGCGGGGTGGCTACACCTTC	CASSFRGQGRGGYTF
-	TRBJ1-6	TRBV6-8	TRBD1	TGTGCCATCTCGGAGGACAGGGCTGGCTCACCCCTCCACTTT	CAISEDRAGSPLHF
-	TRBJ2-2	TRBV5-1	-	TGCGCCAGCAGCTTGGCACTAGTTGGCACCGGGGAGCTGTTTTTT	CASSLALVGTGELFF
-	TRBJ1-6	TRBV18	-	TGTGCCAGCTCACCGATAGGTCTTAATTCACCCCTCCACTTT	CASSPIGLNSPLHF
-	TRBJ1-5	TRBV19	-	TGTGCCAGTAGTATAGCTGGTGGGGGGCGAAATCAGCCCCAGCATTTT	CASSIAGGGRNQPQHF
-	TRBJ1-1	TRBV19	-	TGTGCCAGTAGTACAGGGATACGGGCTGAAGCTTTCTTT	CASSTGIRAEAFF
-	TRBJ2-3	TRBV6-8	TRBD2	TGTGCCAGCAGTGTAGATGTGACTAGCGGTAGCACAGATACGCAGTATTTT	CASSVDVTSGSTDTQYF
-	TRBJ2-2	TRBV4-1	TRBD1	TGCGCCAGCAGCCCAGGGACAGGGACGAACACCGGGGAGCTGTTTTTT	CASSPGTGTNTGELFF
many	TRBJ2-1	TRBV11-1	-	TGTGCCAGCAGCTTAACGGTCCCCGCGACTTCGCAGTTCTTC	CASSLTVPATSQFF
few	TRBJ2-7	TRBV6-8	-	TGTGCCAGCAGTTACTCTTGGGACGAGCAGTACTTC	CASSYSWDEQYF
medium-sized	TRBJ2-5	TRBV25-1	TRBD2	TGTGCCAGCAGTGAAAAGATCCAGCGGGGGGCAGGAGAGACCCAGTACTTC	CASSEKIQRGAGETQYF
-	TRBJ1-1	TRBV5-1	-	TGCGCCAGCAGCACGGGGTGGCGGCGGACTGAAGCTTTCTTT	CASSTGWRRTEAFF
few	TRBJ1-1	TRBV11-3	-	TGTGCCAGCAGTCAGAGGGCCAGCCTCGGCACTGAAGCTTTCTTT	CASSQRASLGTEAFF
few	TRBJ2-3	TRBV2	TRBD2	TGTGCCAGCAGTTCAACGGTCTTAGCGGGGGGGTTCTCAGATACGCAGTATTTT	CASSSTVLAGGFSDTQYF
many	TRBJ2-7	TRBV11-3	-	TGTGCCAGCAGCTTCAGCGAGGCCAGGAGCTCCTACGAGCAGTACTTC	CASSFSEARSSYEQYF
medium-sized	TRBJ1-5	TRBV11-3	TRBD1	TGTGCCAGCTCAGGGGGCGGAGGCAATCAGCCCCAGCATTTT	CASSGGGGNQPQHF
-	TRBJ2-1	TRBV19	-	TGTGCCAGTAGTTCGACCGGGACGGGGGTGGTTGAGCAGTTCTTC	CASSSTGTGVVEQFF
-	TRBJ2-1	TRBV29-1	-	TGCAGCGTCGAACGCGGGGCGGGTTACAATGAGCAGTTCTTC	CSVERGAGYNEQFF
many	TRBJ2-7	TRBV4-1	-	TGCGCCAGCAGCCAAGATATAGTAAGGCAGGGGATTCTCTACGAGCAGTACTTC	CASSQDIVRQGILYEQYF
-	TRBJ2-7	TRBV9	TRBD1	TGTGCCAGCAGCGTAGGGGACAGTCCAACCCGTGAGCAGTACTTC	CASSVGDSPTREQYF
medium-sized	TRBJ2-7	TRBV11-3	TRBD2	TGTGCCAGCAGCTTAGGGCCTAGCGGGGGCTACGAGCAGTACTTC	CASSLGPSGGYEQYF
-	TRBJ2-7	TRBV6-8	-	TGTGCCAGCAGTTACGGGCAGGGACGCGAGCAGTACTTC	CASSYGQGREQYF
medium-sized	TRBJ2-3	TRBV29-1	-	TGCAGCGTTCCAGCGGGTTACGGTCTAGATACGCAGTATTTT	CSVPAGYGLDTQYF
few	TRBJ2-1	TRBV7-8	TRBD1	TGTGCCAGCAGCCGGGACAGGGACGATGAGCAGTTCTTC	CASSRDRDDEQFF
medium-sized	TRBJ1-2	TRBV10-3	-	TGTGCCATCAGTGAGTCGGGCTTGACTAACTATGGCTACACCTTC	CAISESGLTNYGYTF
few	TRBJ2-6	TRBV9	-	TGTGCCAGATCGTCTGGGGCCAACGTCCTGACTTTC	CARSSGANVLTF
-	TRBJ1-6	TRBV19	-	TGTGCCAGTAGTATGGTTGTTGGTTCACCCCTCCACTTT	CASSMVVGSPLHF
-	TRBJ1-1	TRBV30	-	TGTGCCTGGAGTGTTCTACGGTCAAACACTGAAGCTTTCTTT	CAWSVLRSNTEAFF